These 21 T cell receptor beta chains were all obtained from the same sample, sequenced in a study of blood T cell repertoires in COVID-19 (dated by TCRdb to 2020 to 2021). The library came from the immunoSEQ multiplex PCR assay. This immuneACCESS table, as held by TCRdb, lists in-frame sequences with V and J called but not all clones. Of the missing ones, under half trace to an unresolved V gene in checked studies; the others have no known cause. Within this sample are 50,000 to 55,000 clones, with around four fifths of them counted one time only. The top ten constitute 11% to 15% of the sample. The sample consisted of peripheral blood. These receptors originate from a human donor in a cohort sampled during active COVID-19.

The V gene is TRBV2, the J gene TRBJ2-2, with a possible D match to TRBD2 (6 bases). The CDR3 is made up of 14 amino acids. V was shortened by 4 bases and J by 9 bases, with 15 bases between the two germline ends. Germline CDR1 SNHLY, CDR2 FYNNEI. As DNA, the CDR3 is TGTGCCAGCAGTGTTGGCGGGGCCCACCGGGAGCTGTTTTTT. It encodes CASSVGGAHRELFF. The full variable domain, in which reference TRBV2 and TRBJ2-2 provide the parts outside the CDR3, is EPEVTQTPSHQVTQMGQEVILRCVPISNHLYFYWYRQILGQKVEFLVSFYNNEISEKSEIFDDQFSVERPDGSNFTLKIRSTKLEDSAMYFCASSVGGAHRELFFGEGSRLTVL.

The chain has TRBV3-1 (or the pseudogene TRBV3-2) and TRBJ2-5; tentatively, D is TRBD1 (7 bases). This CDR3 region has 14 residues. Trimming took off 3 bases at V and 5 bases at J, with 13 bases between the two ends. Germline V gene data show CDR1 as LGHDT and CDR2 as YNNKEL (reference sequence). The CDR3 sequence: CASSQQGGLETQYF. CDR3 nucleotide sequence: TGTGCCAGCAGCCAGCAGGGGGGCTTGGAGACCCAGTACTTC.

The V and J genes are TRBV5-1 and TRBJ2-7; 7 bases line up with TRBD2. The junction had 6 bases not matched to a gene; V was cut back by 3 bases and J by 6 bases. The CDR3 contains 13 residues. The germline gives CDR1 SGHRS, CDR2 YFSETQ. DNA for the CDR3: TGCGCCAGCAGCTGGGGGGGAGTACGCGAGCAGTACTTC. This gives the protein CASSWGGVREQYF.

The CDR3 coding sequence is TGTGCCACCGAAAGACCGCCGGGACAGGGGGCCTCCTACGAGCAGTACTTC. As protein: CATERPPGQGASYEQYF. The chain carries TRBV24-1 and TRBJ2-7, with 12 bases that match TRBD1. V dropped 9 bases and J dropped 0; count of bases not matched to a gene: 11. Germline assignment: CDR1 KGHDR and CDR2 SFDVKD. The CDR3 totals 17 residues.

The chain links TRBV19 to TRBJ1-5, with 8 bases matching TRBD1. V lost 3 bases, J lost 7 bases, and 5 bases stayed unmatched. The CDR3 has 14 amino acids. Germline V gives CDR1 LNHDA, CDR2 SQIVND (reference sequence). The DNA of the CDR3 is TGTGCCAGTAGTATTCAGGGGGCAGGACAGCCCCAGCATTTT. It specifies CASSIQGAGQPQHF.

This chain connects TRBV7-6 to TRBJ2-7, with 7 bases fitting TRBD2. This CDR3 is 14 amino acids long. In germline, CDR1 is SGHVS, CDR2 FNYEAQ. V shed 5 bases and J 2 bases; nucleotides not matched to a gene: 6. CDR3 loop: CASSPPGGAYEQYF. Here the CDR3 DNA reads TGTGCCAGCAGCCCCCCTGGGGGGGCCTACGAGCAGTACTTC.

The V and J genes are TRBV7-8 and TRBJ1-6; D ambiguous. This CDR3 has 14 residues. The germline CDR1 and CDR2 sequences are SGHVS and FQNEAQ. V lost 6 bases and J 5 bases, leaving 11 bases between the germline ends. CDR3 sequence reads: CASRPTGNNSPLHF. The CDR3 DNA reads TGTGCCAGCAGACCCACCGGGAATAATTCACCCCTCCACTTT.

The chain links TRBV6-6 to TRBJ2-7; 10 bases align to TRBD2. Trimming at V came to 9 bases and at J to 2 bases, leaving 7 bases not matched to a gene. Germline V lookup: CDR1 MNHNY, CDR2 SVGAGI (reference sequence). The CDR3 sequence is 14 residues long. Here the CDR3 reads CASGNLAGAYEQYF. CDR3 DNA: TGTGCCAGTGGGAATCTAGCGGGAGCCTACGAGCAGTACTTC.

This clone came up a few times. The rearrangement uses TRBV5-1 and TRBJ2-1; 10 nucleotides line up with TRBD2. The CDR3 totals 17 residues. V shed 0 bases and J 7 bases; nucleotides not matched to a gene: 10. Germline CDR1 is SGHRS and CDR2 is YFSETQ. In DNA form, the CDR3 reads TGCGCCAGCAGCTTGGAAAGCGGGACTAGCGTACTGAATGAGCAGTTCTTC. Translating it yields CASSLESGTSVLNEQFF.

The rearrangement uses TRBV7-3 and TRBJ1-1; 7 bases match TRBD1. Germline V CDR1 and CDR2: SGHTA, FQGTGA. The CDR3 spans 14 residues. J lost 4 bases, V lost 4 bases, and 6 bases had no gene match. CDR3: CASSSTGTSTEAFF. CDR3 DNA: TGTGCCAGCAGCTCGACAGGGACAAGCACTGAAGCTTTCTTT.

The chain has TRBV19 and TRBJ2-1; the match to TRBD2 covers 13 bases. V was clipped by 3 bases and J by 3 bases; unmatched bases: 8. The germline gives CDR1 LNHDA, CDR2 SQIVND (reference sequence). The CDR3 spans 18 residues. The CDR3 here is CASSISLGLAGYYNEQFF. CDR3 sequence (DNA): TGTGCCAGTAGTATTTCCTTGGGACTAGCGGGATACTACAATGAGCAGTTCTTC.

The V call is TRBV5-1, the J call TRBJ1-2; D call uncertain. The V end lost 2 bases, the J end lost 6 bases, and 11 bases lay between the germline ends. Germline V lookup: CDR1 SGHRS, CDR2 YFSETQ. CDR3 length: 13 amino acids. The CDR3 region is CASSFEGQNGYTF. CDR3 in DNA: TGCGCCAGCAGCTTCGAGGGCCAAAATGGCTACACCTTC.

This chain connects TRBV30 to TRBJ2-7; possible D gene TRBD2, 5 bases. The CDR3 is 15 amino acids. Germline V CDR1 and CDR2: GTSNPN, SVGIG (reference sequence). V was pared by 0 bases and J by 7 bases, with 19 bases between. The CDR3 reads CAWSVTGIPGREQYF. Written as DNA, the CDR3 is TGTGCCTGGAGTGTAACCGGGATTCCCGGTAGGGAGCAGTACTTC.

V gene TRBV20-1 combines with J gene TRBJ2-7; TRBD2 agrees at 10 bases. The CDR3 length is 15 residues. V lost 3 bases, J lost 0 bases, and 5 bases stayed unmatched. Germline assignment: CDR1 DFQATT and CDR2 SNEGSKA (reference sequence). CDR3 coding DNA: TGCAGTGCTAGTGACCTAGCGGGGGACTCCTACGAGCAGTACTTC. Translating it yields CSASDLAGDSYEQYF.

The J gene is TRBJ2-7, the V gene TRBV5-3; D is possibly TRBD1 (6 bases). TRBV5-3 is an ORF for which the function is uncertain. The CDR3 is 14 residues long. V lost 2 bases to trimming and J lost 4 bases, with 13 bases between them. The chain's CDR3 is CARSLAGVGYEQYF. The CDR3 bases are TGTGCCAGAAGCTTAGCAGGGGTAGGGTACGAGCAGTACTTC.

V and J are TRBV2 and TRBJ1-2; tentatively, D is TRBD1 (6 bases). This CDR3 contains 16 residues. Per germline, CDR1 SNHLY and CDR2 FYNNEI. The germline V and J ends were trimmed by 6 bases and 3 bases, with 20 bases remaining between them. The CDR3 DNA follows: TGTGCCAGCAGAAAAGTGATACGGGACACTTACTATGGCTACACCTTC. Residues: CASRKVIRDTYYGYTF.

The rearrangement links TRBV7-9 to TRBJ1-2; the D is unclear. The CDR3 covers 15 residues. V gave up 4 bases and J gave up 2 bases, with 14 bases separating them. CDR1 and CDR2 (germline): SEHNR, FQNEAQ (reference sequence). CDR3 sequence: CASSSREVANYGYTF. CDR3 nucleotides: TGTGCCAGCAGCTCCAGAGAGGTCGCGAACTATGGCTACACCTTC.

The V call is TRBV5-1, the J call TRBJ2-7, with D possibly being TRBD2 (5 bases). The germline gives CDR1 SGHRS, CDR2 YFSETQ. Between the trimmed V and J ends, which lost 0 bases and 4 bases, there was a span of 14 bases. The CDR3 has 15 amino acids. CDR3 sequence: CASSLVPEGTYEQYF. The CDR3 bases are TGCGCCAGCAGCTTGGTCCCCGAGGGTACGTACGAGCAGTACTTC.

A note on this clone: The same CDR3 arises from other DNA sequences in this sample as well. The chain links TRBV20-1 to TRBJ1-5; D remains ambiguous. Germline V lookup: CDR1 DFQATT, CDR2 SNEGSKA (reference sequence). The CDR3 spans 15 residues. The V gene lost 3 bases and the J gene lost 7 bases, with 19 bases spanning the gap. CDR3 sequence reads: CSASTIGASGQPQHF. The CDR3, as DNA: TGCAGTGCTAGTACCATCGGTGCTAGTGGGCAGCCCCAGCATTTT.

The chain links TRBV6-2 or TRBV6-3 to TRBJ1-6; 9 nucleotides agree with TRBD1. Trimming at V came to 0 bases and at J to 0 bases, leaving 3 bases not matched to a gene. The CDR3 spans 18 residues. Germline V gene lookup returns CDR1 MNHEY and CDR2 SVGEGT. The CDR3 DNA sequence: TGTGCCAGCAGTTACTCCGGGACAGGGAGCTCCTATAATTCACCCCTCCACTTT. The encoded protein is CASSYSGTGSSYNSPLHF.

The V and J genes are TRBV7-9 and TRBJ2-2; the match to TRBD2 covers 8 bases. V gave up 7 bases and J gave up 5 bases; unmatched junction bases: 12. Germline V lookup: CDR1 SEHNR, CDR2 FQNEAQ (reference sequence). This CDR3 has 16 amino acids. The CDR3 DNA reads TGTGCCAGCACCCCTTTAGGAGCGGGGGTTACCGGGGAGCTGTTTTTT. Protein: CASTPLGAGVTGELFF.